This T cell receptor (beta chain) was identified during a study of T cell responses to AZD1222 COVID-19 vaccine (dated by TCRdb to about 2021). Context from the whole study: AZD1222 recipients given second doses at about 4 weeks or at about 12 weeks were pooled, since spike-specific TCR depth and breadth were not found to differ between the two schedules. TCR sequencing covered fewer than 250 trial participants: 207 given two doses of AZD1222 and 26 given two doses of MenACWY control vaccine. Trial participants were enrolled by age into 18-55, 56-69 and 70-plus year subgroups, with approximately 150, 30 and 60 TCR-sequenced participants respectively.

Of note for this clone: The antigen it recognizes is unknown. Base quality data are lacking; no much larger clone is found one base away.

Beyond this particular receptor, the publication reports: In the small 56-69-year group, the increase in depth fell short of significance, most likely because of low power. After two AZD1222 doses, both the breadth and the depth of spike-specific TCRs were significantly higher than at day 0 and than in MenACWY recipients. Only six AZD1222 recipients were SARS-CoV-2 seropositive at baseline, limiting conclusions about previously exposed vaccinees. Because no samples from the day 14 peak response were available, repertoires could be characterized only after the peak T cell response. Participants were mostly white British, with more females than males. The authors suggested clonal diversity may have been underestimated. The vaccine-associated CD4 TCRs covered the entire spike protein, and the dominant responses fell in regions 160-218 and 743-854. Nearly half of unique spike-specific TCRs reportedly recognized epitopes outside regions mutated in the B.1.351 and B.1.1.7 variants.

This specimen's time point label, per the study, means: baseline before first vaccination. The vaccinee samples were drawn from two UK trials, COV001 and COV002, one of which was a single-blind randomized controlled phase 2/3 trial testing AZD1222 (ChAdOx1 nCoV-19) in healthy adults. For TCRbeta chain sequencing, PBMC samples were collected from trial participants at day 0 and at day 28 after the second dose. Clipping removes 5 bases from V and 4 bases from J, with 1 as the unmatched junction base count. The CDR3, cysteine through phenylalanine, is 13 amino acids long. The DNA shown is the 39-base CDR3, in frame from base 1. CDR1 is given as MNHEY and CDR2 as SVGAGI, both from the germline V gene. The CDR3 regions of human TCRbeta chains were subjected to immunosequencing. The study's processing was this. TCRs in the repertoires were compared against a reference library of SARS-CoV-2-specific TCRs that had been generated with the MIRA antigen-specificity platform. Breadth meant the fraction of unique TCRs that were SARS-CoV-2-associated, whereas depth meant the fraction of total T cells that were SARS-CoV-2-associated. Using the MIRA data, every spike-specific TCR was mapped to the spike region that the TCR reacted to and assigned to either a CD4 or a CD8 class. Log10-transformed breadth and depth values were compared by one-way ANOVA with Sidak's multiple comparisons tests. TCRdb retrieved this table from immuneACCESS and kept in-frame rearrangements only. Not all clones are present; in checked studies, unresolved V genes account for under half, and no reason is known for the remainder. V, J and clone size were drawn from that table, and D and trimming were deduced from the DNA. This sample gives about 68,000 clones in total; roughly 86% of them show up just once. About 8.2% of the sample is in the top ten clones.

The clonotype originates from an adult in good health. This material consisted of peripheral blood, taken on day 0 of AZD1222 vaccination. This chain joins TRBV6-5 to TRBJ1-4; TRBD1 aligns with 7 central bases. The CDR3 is CASSTGDNEKLFF. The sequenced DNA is TGTGCCAGCAGTACAGGGGATAATGAAAAACTGTTTTTT.